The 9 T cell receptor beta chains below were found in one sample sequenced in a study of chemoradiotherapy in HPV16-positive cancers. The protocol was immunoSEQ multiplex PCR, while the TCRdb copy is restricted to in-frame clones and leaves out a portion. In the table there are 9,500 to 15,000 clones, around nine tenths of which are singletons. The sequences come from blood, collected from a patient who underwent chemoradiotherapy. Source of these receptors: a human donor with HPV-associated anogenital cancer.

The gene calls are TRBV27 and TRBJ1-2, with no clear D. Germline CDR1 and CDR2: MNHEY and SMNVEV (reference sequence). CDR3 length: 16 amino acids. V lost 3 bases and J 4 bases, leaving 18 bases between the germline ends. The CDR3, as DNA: TGTGCCAGCAGTTTCTCAGTCCAAGGAGGTGGCTATGGCTACACCTTC. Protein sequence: CASSFSVQGGGYGYTF.

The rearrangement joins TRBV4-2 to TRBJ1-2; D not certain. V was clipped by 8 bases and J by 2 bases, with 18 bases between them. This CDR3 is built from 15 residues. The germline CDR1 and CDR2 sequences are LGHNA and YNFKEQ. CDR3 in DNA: TGTGCCAGCGGCAAGTACAGCTCTAACAACTATGGCTACACCTTC. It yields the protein CASGKYSSNNYGYTF.

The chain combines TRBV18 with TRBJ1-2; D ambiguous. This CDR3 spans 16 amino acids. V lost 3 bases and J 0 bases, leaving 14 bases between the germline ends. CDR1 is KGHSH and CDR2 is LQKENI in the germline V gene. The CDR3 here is CASSPFSKETNYGYTF. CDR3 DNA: TGTGCCAGCTCACCTTTCTCCAAGGAAACTAACTATGGCTACACCTTC.

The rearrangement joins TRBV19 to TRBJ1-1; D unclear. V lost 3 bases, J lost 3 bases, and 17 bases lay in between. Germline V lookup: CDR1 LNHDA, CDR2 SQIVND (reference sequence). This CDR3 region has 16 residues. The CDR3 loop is CASSMGSQVGYTEAFF. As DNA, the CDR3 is TGTGCCAGTAGTATGGGTTCCCAGGTCGGGTACACTGAAGCTTTCTTT.

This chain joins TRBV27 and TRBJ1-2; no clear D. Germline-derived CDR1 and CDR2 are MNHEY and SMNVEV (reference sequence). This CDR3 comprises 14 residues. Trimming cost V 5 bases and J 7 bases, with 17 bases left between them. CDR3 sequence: CASSPLGPPGGYTF. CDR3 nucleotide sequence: TGTGCCAGCAGTCCCTTAGGTCCCCCGGGTGGCTACACCTTC.

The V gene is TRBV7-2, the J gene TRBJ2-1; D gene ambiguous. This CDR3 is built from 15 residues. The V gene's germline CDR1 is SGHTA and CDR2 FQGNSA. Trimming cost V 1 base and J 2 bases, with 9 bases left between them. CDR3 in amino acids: CASSLESTTYNEQFF. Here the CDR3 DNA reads TGTGCCAGCAGCTTAGAGTCCACAACCTACAATGAGCAGTTCTTC.

The CDR3 DNA is TGTGCCAGCAGAGACTTCGGACAGGGGTATGGCTACACCTTC. Translated, it gives CASRDFGQGYGYTF. The gene calls are TRBV2 and TRBJ1-2, with 9 bases lining up with TRBD1. V lost 6 bases to trimming and J lost 5 bases; unmatched junction nucleotides: 7. There are 14 residues in the CDR3. Per germline, CDR1 SNHLY and CDR2 FYNNEI.

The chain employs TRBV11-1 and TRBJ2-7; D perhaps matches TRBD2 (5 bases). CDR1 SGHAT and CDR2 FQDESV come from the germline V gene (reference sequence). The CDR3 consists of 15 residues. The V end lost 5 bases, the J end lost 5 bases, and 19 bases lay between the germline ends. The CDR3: CASSPRKGVRNEQYF. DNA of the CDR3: TGTGCCAGCAGCCCTCGGAAGGGAGTTAGGAACGAGCAGTACTTC.

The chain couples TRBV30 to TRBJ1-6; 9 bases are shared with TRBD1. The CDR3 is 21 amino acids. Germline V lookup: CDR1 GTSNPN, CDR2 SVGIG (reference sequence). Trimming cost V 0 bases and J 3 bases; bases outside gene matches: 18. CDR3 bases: TGTGCCTGGAGTGTACTTGTTGTCGGGACAGGGCCCCGGTACTATAATTCACCCCTCCACTTT. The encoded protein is CAWSVLVVGTGPRYYNSPLHF.